The source of this TCR beta chain is a study of STAT5B mutations in CD4+ large granular lymphocyte leukemia. Germline loops: CDR1 ENHRY, CDR2 SYGVKD. Trimming cost V 8 bases and J 6 bases; bases outside gene matches: 5. CDR3 length equals 13 residues. Repertoires were generated with immunoSEQ multiplex PCR, while TCRdb's copy carries only in-frame clones and drops some. The sample includes under 40,000 clones, around 84% seen only once; the top ten take about 2.5%. Material for sequencing was CD4+ T cells from blood buffy coats. V gene TRBV10-3 combines with J gene TRBJ2-1, with 9 bases matching TRBD1. This receptor was taken from a human donor in good health. CDR3 sequence reads: CAISLGQGNEQFF. The CDR3 region has the DNA TGTGCCATCTCCTTGGGACAGGGCAATGAGCAGTTCTTC.